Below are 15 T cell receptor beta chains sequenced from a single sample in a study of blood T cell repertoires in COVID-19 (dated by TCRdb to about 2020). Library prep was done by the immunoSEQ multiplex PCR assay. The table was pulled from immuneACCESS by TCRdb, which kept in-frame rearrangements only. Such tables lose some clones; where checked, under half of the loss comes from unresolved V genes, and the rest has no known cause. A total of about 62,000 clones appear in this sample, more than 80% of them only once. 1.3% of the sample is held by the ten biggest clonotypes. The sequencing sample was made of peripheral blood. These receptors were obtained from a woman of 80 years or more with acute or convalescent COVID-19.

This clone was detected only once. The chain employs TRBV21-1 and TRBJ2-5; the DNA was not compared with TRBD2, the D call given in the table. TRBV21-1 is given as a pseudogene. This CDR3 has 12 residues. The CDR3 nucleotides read TGTGACCCTGGGGTTGGAGGGGAGACCCAGTACTTC. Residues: CDPGVGGETQYF.

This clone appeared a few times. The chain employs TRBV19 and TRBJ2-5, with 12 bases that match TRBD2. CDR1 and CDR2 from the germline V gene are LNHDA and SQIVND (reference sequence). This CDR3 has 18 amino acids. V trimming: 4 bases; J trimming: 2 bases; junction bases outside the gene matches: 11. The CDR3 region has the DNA TGTGCCAGTAGTAAACCGGGACTAGCGGGCCAAACTCAAGAGACCCAGTACTTC. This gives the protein CASSKPGLAGQTQETQYF.

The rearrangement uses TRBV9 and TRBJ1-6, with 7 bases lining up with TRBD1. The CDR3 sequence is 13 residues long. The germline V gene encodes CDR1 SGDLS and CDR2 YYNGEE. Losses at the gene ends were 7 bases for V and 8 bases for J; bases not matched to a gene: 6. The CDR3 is CASSTGQDSPLHF. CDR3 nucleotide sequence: TGTGCCAGCTCGACAGGACAGGATTCACCCCTCCACTTT.

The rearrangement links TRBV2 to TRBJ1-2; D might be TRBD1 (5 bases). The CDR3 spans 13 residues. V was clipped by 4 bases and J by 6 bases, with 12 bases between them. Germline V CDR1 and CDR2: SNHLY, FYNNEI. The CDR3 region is CASSVGQGHGYTF. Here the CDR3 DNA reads TGTGCCAGCAGTGTAGGCCAGGGTCATGGCTACACCTTC.

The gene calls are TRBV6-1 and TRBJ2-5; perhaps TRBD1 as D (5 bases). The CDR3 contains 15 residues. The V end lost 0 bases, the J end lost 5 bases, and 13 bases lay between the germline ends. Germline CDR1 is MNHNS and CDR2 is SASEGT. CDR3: CASSEAQSGKETQYF. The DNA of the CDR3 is TGTGCCAGCAGTGAAGCGCAGTCAGGGAAGGAGACCCAGTACTTC.

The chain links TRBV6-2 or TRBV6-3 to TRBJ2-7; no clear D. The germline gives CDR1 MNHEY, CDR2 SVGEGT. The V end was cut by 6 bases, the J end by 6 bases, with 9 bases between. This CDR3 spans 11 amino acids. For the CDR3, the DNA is TGTGCCAGCAGCCAAGTGCGCGAGCAGTACTTC. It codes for CASSQVREQYF.

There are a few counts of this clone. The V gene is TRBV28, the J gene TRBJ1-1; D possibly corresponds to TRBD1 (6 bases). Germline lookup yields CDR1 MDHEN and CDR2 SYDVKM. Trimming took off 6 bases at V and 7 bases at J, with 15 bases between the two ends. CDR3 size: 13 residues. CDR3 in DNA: TGTGCCAGCAGAAGACCAAGGACAGATGAAGCTTTCTTT. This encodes CASRRPRTDEAFF.

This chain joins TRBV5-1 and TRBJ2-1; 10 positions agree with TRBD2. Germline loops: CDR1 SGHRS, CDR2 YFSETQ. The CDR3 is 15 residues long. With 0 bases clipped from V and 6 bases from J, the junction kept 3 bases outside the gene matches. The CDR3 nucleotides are TGCGCCAGCAGCTTGGTAGCGGGGGGCCTCAATGAGCAGTTCTTC. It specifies CASSLVAGGLNEQFF.

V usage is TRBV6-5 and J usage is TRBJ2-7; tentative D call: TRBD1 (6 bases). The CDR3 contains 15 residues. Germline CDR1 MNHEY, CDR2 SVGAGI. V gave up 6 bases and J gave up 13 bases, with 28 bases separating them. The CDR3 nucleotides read TGTGCCAGCAGCCGTCCCCCCTACGTTGACAGGCAATATTACTTC. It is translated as CASSRPPYVDRQYYF.

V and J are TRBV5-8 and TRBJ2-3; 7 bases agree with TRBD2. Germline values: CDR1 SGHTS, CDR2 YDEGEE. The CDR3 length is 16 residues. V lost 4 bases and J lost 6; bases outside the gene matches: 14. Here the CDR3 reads CASSRGSSGPSDTQYF. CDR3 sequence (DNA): TGTGCCAGCAGCCGCGGGTCTAGCGGCCCATCCGATACGCAGTATTTT. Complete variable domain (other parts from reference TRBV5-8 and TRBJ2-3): EAGVTQSPTHLIKTRGQQATLRCSPISGHTSVYWYQQALGLGLQFLLWYDEGEERNRGNFPPRFSGRQFPNYSSELNVNALELEDSALYLCASSRGSSGPSDTQYFGPGTRLTVL.

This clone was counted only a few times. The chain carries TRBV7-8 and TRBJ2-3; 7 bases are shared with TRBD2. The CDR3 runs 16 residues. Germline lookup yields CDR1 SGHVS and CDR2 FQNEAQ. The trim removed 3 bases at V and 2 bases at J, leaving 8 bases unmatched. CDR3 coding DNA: TGTGCCAGCAGCTTCATGCTAGCGGAACCCACAGATACGCAGTATTTT. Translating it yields CASSFMLAEPTDTQYF.

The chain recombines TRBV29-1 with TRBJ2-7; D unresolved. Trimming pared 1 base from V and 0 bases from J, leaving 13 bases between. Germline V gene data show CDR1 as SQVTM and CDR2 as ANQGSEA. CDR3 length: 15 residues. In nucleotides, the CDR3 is TGCAGCGTTGAAGTATCACGCGCTTACTCCTACGAGCAGTACTTC. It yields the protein CSVEVSRAYSYEQYF.

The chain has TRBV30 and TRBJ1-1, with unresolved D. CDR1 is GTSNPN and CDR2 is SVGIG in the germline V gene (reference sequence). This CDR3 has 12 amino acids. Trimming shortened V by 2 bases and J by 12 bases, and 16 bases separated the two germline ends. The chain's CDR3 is CAWSSKTGGTFF. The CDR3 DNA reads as TGTGCCTGGAGTAGTAAGACGGGCGGGACTTTCTTT.

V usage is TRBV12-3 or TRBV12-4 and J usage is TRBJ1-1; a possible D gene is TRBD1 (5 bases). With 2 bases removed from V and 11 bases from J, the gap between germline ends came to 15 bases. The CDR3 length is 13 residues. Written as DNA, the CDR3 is TGTGCCAGCAGTTTAAAGGACACGGAGTTGGCTTTCTTT. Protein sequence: CASSLKDTELAFF.

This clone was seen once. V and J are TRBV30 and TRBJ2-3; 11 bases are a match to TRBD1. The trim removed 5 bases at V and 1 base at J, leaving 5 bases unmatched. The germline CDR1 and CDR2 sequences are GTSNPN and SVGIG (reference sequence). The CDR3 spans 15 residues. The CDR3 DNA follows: TGTGCCTGGTCCCGGGACAGGGGGGGCACAGATACGCAGTATTTT. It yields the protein CAWSRDRGGTDTQYF.